These T cell receptor beta chains were read from a single sample in a study of metastatic and nonmetastatic thyroid tumors. With MiXCR, TCRdb called clones anew from the PCR reads. This table has under 50,000 clones, roughly a fifth appearing once. Sequenced: blood. These receptors originate from a male donor with papillary thyroid cancer or a benign thyroid nodule (not recorded which). Some clones in this sample may be carry-over from other donors' samples. The CDR3 runs from the conserved cysteine through the conserved F or W. The order of the fields is CDR3 protein, CDR3 DNA, J gene, D gene, V gene, clone size. The D gene is left open where the match is weak. Size is stated as once, few, many or a size class.

CASSRPLAGAGELFF | TGTGCCAGCAGTCGTCCTCTCGCAGGGGCCGGGGAGCTGTTTTTT | TRBJ2-2 | NA | TRBV12-3/TRBV12-4 | many
CASSVGVAGKGYTEAFF | TGTGCCAGCAGCGTAGGTGTTGCCGGGAAGGGTTACACTGAAGCTTTCTTT | TRBJ1-1 | NA | TRBV9 | many
CASSFGGSSYNSPLHF | TGTGCCAGCAGTTTCGGAGGAAGCTCCTATAATTCACCCCTCCACTTT | TRBJ1-6 | NA | TRBV28 | many
CASSPFGRGGDGYTF | TGTGCCAGCAGCCCATTTGGGCGGGGGGGTGATGGCTACACCTTC | TRBJ1-2 | NA | TRBV7-6 | many
CASMPGGPNTYEQYF | TGTGCCAGCATGCCCGGTGGACCCAACACCTACGAGCAGTACTTC | TRBJ2-7 | NA | TRBV28 | few
CASSPPTGTGAYNEQFF | TGTGCCAGCAGTCCTCCTACCGGGACAGGGGCCTACAATGAGCAGTTCTTC | TRBJ2-1 | TRBD1 | TRBV12-3/TRBV12-4 | many
CASSLYRSRQPQHF | TGTGCCAGCAGTTTATACAGATCAAGACAGCCCCAGCATTTT | TRBJ1-5 | NA | TRBV28 | many
CASSQGGLMSYEQYF | TGTGCCAGCAGCCAAGGGGGGCTAATGAGCTACGAGCAGTACTTC | TRBJ2-7 | NA | TRBV3-1 | many
CSAPRDGYNEQLF | TGCAGTGCGCCGAGGGACGGCTACAATGAGCAGCTCTTC | TRBJ2-1 | NA | TRBV20-1 | many
CASSPSLFTEKNQETQYF | TGTGCCAGCAGCCCTTCTCTTTTTACGGAGAAGAACCAAGAGACCCAGTACTTC | TRBJ2-5 | NA | TRBV14 | many